Presented here are 30 T cell receptor beta chains from one specimen sequenced in a study of immune evolution from preneoplasia to lung adenocarcinoma. Here immunoSEQ multiplex PCR was the method, and the copy in TCRdb shows in-frame clones only, minus some. Here the sample spans 10,000 or so clones, roughly three quarters being singletons. Sequenced input: FFPE minimally invasive lung adenocarcinoma tissue. The receptors come from an older donor with lung adenocarcinoma.

Comments on this clone: Mismatch with germline at one junction end may stem from a read error. The CDR3 nucleotides are TGTGCCAGCGGGGCAATTCGGGGGGGGAGAAACACTGAGGCTTTCTTT. Protein product: CASGAIRGGRNTEAFF. J is TRBJ1-1 and V is TRBV7-9; weak D call: TRBD1 (5 bases). There are 16 residues in the CDR3. CDR1 is SEHNR, CDR2 FQNEAQ, per germline (reference sequence).

This chain joins TRBV5-5 and TRBJ1-2, with D possibly TRBD1 on 5 matching bases. V lost 2 bases to trimming and J lost 5 bases, with 13 bases between them. CDR1 is SGHKS, CDR2 YYEKEE, per germline (reference sequence). The CDR3 is 14 residues long. The CDR3 bases are TGTGCCAGCAGCTTCATCCGGGACTGGTATGGCTACACCTTC. Translating gives CASSFIRDWYGYTF.

The chain is built from TRBV2 and TRBJ2-2; D not certain. The CDR3 totals 15 residues. The V gene lost 5 bases and the J gene lost 0 bases, with 10 bases spanning the gap. CDR1 SNHLY and CDR2 FYNNEI come from the germline V gene. The CDR3 DNA follows: TGTGCCAGCAGTCCTCGAACGACGAACACCGGGGAGCTGTTTTTT. It is translated as CASSPRTTNTGELFF.

The chain employs TRBV7-9 and TRBJ2-2; no definite D call. Trimming removed 3 bases at V and 4 bases at J, with 6 bases between. Per the germline V gene, CDR1 is SEHNR and CDR2 is FQNEAQ (reference sequence). The CDR3 covers 13 residues. Written as DNA, the CDR3 is TGTGCCAGCAGCTTGTTGGGCACCGGGGAGCTGTTTTTT. It codes for CASSLLGTGELFF.

This clone showed up just once. The chain has TRBV11-1 and TRBJ2-5, with 12 bases that match TRBD2. The CDR3 consists of 17 residues. V shed 5 bases and J 0 bases; nucleotides not matched to a gene: 7. Germline V gene sequence: CDR1 SGHAT, CDR2 FQDESV (reference sequence). The DNA for the CDR3 is TGTGCCAGCAGCCCAAGGACTAGCGGGACCAACCAAGAGACCCAGTACTTC. Its translation is CASSPRTSGTNQETQYF.

To note about this clone: This specimen includes other DNA sequences encoding the same CDR3. The chain carries TRBV14 and TRBJ1-4; D call uncertain. The germline CDR1 and CDR2 sequences are SGHDN and FVKESK. V was shortened by 4 bases and J by 5 bases, with 11 bases between the two germline ends. This CDR3 is built from 14 residues. CDR3 nucleotides: TGTGCCAGCAGCCCGGGCAGCTTAAATGAAAAACTGTTTTTT. It yields the protein CASSPGSLNEKLFF.

The chain links TRBV28 to TRBJ2-7, with D perhaps matching TRBD2 (6 bases). Germline CDR1 is MDHEN and CDR2 is SYDVKM. There are 14 residues in the CDR3. Deletions cut 7 bases from V and 2 bases from J, with 15 bases between. CDR3 region: CASMEGGTAYEQYF. As DNA, the CDR3 is TGTGCCAGCATGGAGGGAGGTACCGCCTACGAGCAGTACTTC.

This clone was picked up one time. V gene TRBV5-1 combines with J gene TRBJ2-5, with D maybe TRBD1 (6 bases). The germline gives CDR1 SGHRS, CDR2 YFSETQ. CDR3 length: 16 amino acids. V lost 1 base, J lost 2 bases, and 15 bases lay in between. The CDR3 region is CASSLRSGTIQETQYF. The CDR3 DNA sequence: TGCGCCAGCAGCTTGCGGTCCGGGACAATACAAGAGACCCAGTACTTC.

V is TRBV18 and J is TRBJ2-1; D perhaps matches TRBD2 (6 bases). This CDR3 has 15 amino acids. The germline V and J ends were trimmed by 3 bases and 5 bases, with 14 bases remaining between them. CDR1 KGHSH and CDR2 LQKENI come from the germline V gene. The CDR3 DNA follows: TGTGCCAGCTCACCTCGGGAGCTCGGCCACAATGAGCAGTTCTTC. This translates into CASSPRELGHNEQFF.

The J gene is TRBJ1-2, the V gene TRBV19; D is possibly TRBD1 (6 bases). V was shortened by 6 bases and J by 4 bases, with 15 bases between the two germline ends. The germline CDR1 and CDR2 sequences are LNHDA and SQIVND (reference sequence). This CDR3 contains 14 residues. The CDR3 loop is CASSPLQGFYGYTF. The CDR3 DNA follows: TGTGCCAGTAGCCCATTACAGGGTTTCTATGGCTACACCTTC.

A remark on this clone: Compared with germline, one end of the junction differs, possibly owing to a read error. The same CDR3 also results from other DNA sequences found in this sample. The V and J genes are TRBV4-1 and TRBJ2-7; D remains ambiguous. CDR1 MGHRA and CDR2 YSYEKL come from the germline V gene. The CDR3 is 14 amino acids. The CDR3: CASSQDRAAYEQYF. For the CDR3, the DNA is TGCGCCAGCAGTCAAGATAGGGCCGCCTACGAGCAGTACTTC.

The V and J genes are TRBV7-9 and TRBJ2-5; D gene unclear. This CDR3 spans 13 amino acids. Germline V gene data show CDR1 as SEHNR and CDR2 as FQNEAQ (reference sequence). Trimming stripped 4 bases from V and 0 bases from J, with 6 bases between. The CDR3 region is CASSSANQETQYF. The CDR3 DNA reads TGTGCCAGCAGCTCCGCCAACCAAGAGACCCAGTACTTC.

The chain joins TRBV5-6 to TRBJ2-3, with unresolved D. CDR3 length: 14 amino acids. Trimming pared 2 bases from V and 0 bases from J, leaving 7 bases between. Per germline, CDR1 SGHDT and CDR2 YYEEEE. In nucleotides, the CDR3 is TGTGCCAGCAGCTTTGTACAGAGCACAGATACGCAGTATTTT. Residues: CASSFVQSTDTQYF. Full variable domain (rest looked up from reference TRBV5-6 and TRBJ2-3): DAGVTQSPTHLIKTRGQQVTLRCSPKSGHDTVSWYQQALGQGPQFIFQYYEEEERQRGNFPDRFSGHQFPNYSSELNVNALLLGDSALYLCASSFVQSTDTQYFGPGTRLTVL.

The chain links TRBV2 to TRBJ1-1; 10 nucleotides line up with TRBD1. The germline V gene encodes CDR1 SNHLY and CDR2 FYNNEI. J lost 5 bases, V lost 4 bases, and 1 base had no gene match. The CDR3 is 13 amino acids. CDR3 sequence: CASSGTGGTEAFF. In nucleotides, the CDR3 is TGTGCCAGCAGTGGGACAGGGGGAACTGAAGCTTTCTTT.

This clone was picked up a small number of times. This chain connects TRBV5-1 to TRBJ2-5, with 11 bases aligning to TRBD2. Losses at the gene ends were 5 bases for V and 5 bases for J; bases not matched to a gene: 20. The germline CDR1 and CDR2 sequences are SGHRS and YFSETQ. The CDR3 length is 19 residues. The CDR3 loop is CASRLGESSTSGSYETQYF. The DNA of the CDR3 is TGCGCCAGCAGATTAGGGGAATCCTCAACTAGCGGGAGTTACGAGACCCAGTACTTC.

The chain uses TRBV4-1 and TRBJ1-4; possibly TRBD1 for D (5 bases). The germline V gene has CDR1 MGHRA and CDR2 YSYEKL. The CDR3 consists of 15 residues. V lost 0 bases and J lost 8, with 13 bases in between. CDR3 protein: CASSQDEGFWEKLFF. In DNA, the CDR3 is TGCGCCAGCAGCCAAGACGAGGGGTTTTGGGAAAAACTGTTTTTT.

This chain joins TRBV28 and TRBJ1-5; a possible D gene is TRBD1 (5 bases). The CDR3 runs 14 residues. CDR1 and CDR2 from the germline V gene are MDHEN and SYDVKM. Trimming took off 5 bases at V and 3 bases at J, with 11 bases between the two ends. The CDR3 here is CASSPGHFNQPQHF. The CDR3 region has the DNA TGTGCCAGCAGTCCCGGACATTTCAATCAGCCCCAGCATTTT. Based on the CDR3 plus reference TRBV28 and TRBJ1-5, the full variable domain is DVKVTQSSRYLVKRTGEKVFLECVQDMDHENMFWYRQDPGLGLRLIYFSYDVKMKEKGDIPEGYSVSREKKERFSLILESASTNQTSMYLCASSPGHFNQPQHFGDGTRLSIL.

V is TRBV18 and J is TRBJ1-1, with TRBD1 matching over 9 bases. Germline-derived CDR1 and CDR2 are KGHSH and LQKENI. The CDR3 consists of 17 residues. V lost 2 bases and J lost 3; bases outside the gene matches: 10. The CDR3 region has the DNA TGTGCCAGCTCACCAGCACACGGACAGGGGCGGGACACTGAAGCTTTCTTT. Translated, it gives CASSPAHGQGRDTEAFF.

This chain joins TRBV28 and TRBJ1-4; 8 bases are a match to TRBD1. There are 14 residues in the CDR3. The germline V gene has CDR1 MDHEN and CDR2 SYDVKM. V lost 9 bases and J lost 4; bases outside the gene matches: 7. CDR3 amino acids: CASWTGKINEKLFF. The CDR3 DNA reads as TGTGCCAGTTGGACAGGGAAGATTAATGAAAAACTGTTTTTT.

The chain is built from TRBV9 and TRBJ2-3; 7 bases fit TRBD1. V shed 0 bases, J shed 5 bases, and the junction held 9 bases outside the gene matches. The CDR3 has 16 amino acids. Looked up from germline, CDR1 is SGDLS and CDR2 is YYNGEE. CDR3 bases: TGTGCCAGCAGCGTAGCTACGGGGACAGAAGGAGATACGCAGTATTTT. It translates to CASSVATGTEGDTQYF.

The chain employs TRBV7-3 and TRBJ2-7; D may be TRBD1 or TRBD2 (5 bases each). Per the germline V gene, CDR1 is SGHTA and CDR2 is FQGTGA. The V and J ends lost 3 bases and 2 bases respectively, with 8 bases between them. The CDR3 is 13 amino acids. The CDR3 region is CASSLGETYEQYF. The CDR3 DNA sequence: TGTGCCAGCAGCTTGGGGGAAACCTACGAGCAGTACTTC.

The genes are TRBV5-1 and TRBJ2-3; 11 bases are shared with TRBD2. In germline, CDR1 is SGHRS, CDR2 YFSETQ. The CDR3 runs 16 residues. Germline trimming cut 3 bases from V and 0 bases from J; bases unmatched to any gene: 3. CDR3 residues: CASSYGTSGSTDTQYF. The CDR3 DNA is TGCGCCAGCAGCTACGGGACTAGCGGAAGCACAGATACGCAGTATTTT.

This rearrangement joins TRBV5-1 to TRBJ2-3, with 9 bases matching TRBD2. The CDR3 runs to 16 residues. The V gene end was trimmed by 4 bases and the J gene end by 5 bases; junction bases not matched to a gene: 11. Germline-derived CDR1 and CDR2 are SGHRS and YFSETQ. CDR3 residues: CASSPARAGGLDTQYF. Here the CDR3 DNA reads TGCGCCAGCAGCCCCGCGAGGGCGGGAGGGCTAGATACGCAGTATTTT.

This clone has a single count. V gene TRBV5-1 combines with J gene TRBJ2-1, with D perhaps TRBD1 (6 bases). This CDR3 contains 17 residues. Germline loops: CDR1 SGHRS, CDR2 YFSETQ. V was cut by 4 bases and J by 0 bases, with 17 bases left in between. DNA for the CDR3: TGCGCCAGCAGCCCGAACTACAGGGTAGACTCCTACAATGAGCAGTTCTTC. Amino acids: CASSPNYRVDSYNEQFF.

This clone showed up just a few times. The genes are TRBV30 and TRBJ2-3; TRBD1 matches at 8 bases. The CDR3 runs to 16 residues. CDR1 GTSNPN and CDR2 SVGIG come from the germline V gene (reference sequence). J gave up 3 bases and V 5 bases, and 13 bases lay outside the gene matches. The DNA for the CDR3 is TGTGCCTGGTCGAGAGACCTCCGGACAGGGACAGATACGCAGTATTTT. Residues: CAWSRDLRTGTDTQYF.

This clone was seen once. The V and J genes are TRBV10-3 and TRBJ2-3; TRBD1 might be the D (6 bases). Trimming stripped 2 bases from V and 2 bases from J, with 11 bases between. Germline V gene data show CDR1 as ENHRY and CDR2 as SYGVKD. This CDR3 has 15 amino acids. CDR3 DNA: TGTGCCATCAGTGAGGGGGTGGGGGCCACAGATACGCAGTATTTT. It translates to CAISEGVGATDTQYF.

The chain employs TRBV6-5 and TRBJ2-1; D could derive from TRBD1 or TRBD2 (5 bases each). This CDR3 has 15 amino acids. CDR1 and CDR2 from the germline V gene are MNHEY and SVGAGI. V gave up 2 bases and J gave up 4 bases, with 12 bases separating them. CDR3 bases: TGTGCCAGCAGTTACGGGGACCCCGCTTACAATGAGCAGTTCTTC. Amino acids: CASSYGDPAYNEQFF.

V and J are TRBV30 and TRBJ2-2; the D gene is possibly TRBD1 (6 bases). Germline CDR1 GTSNPN, CDR2 SVGIG (reference sequence). This CDR3 comprises 14 residues. The CDR3 is CAWDTIVSTGELFF. The CDR3 DNA reads as TGTGCATGGGACACCATAGTCTCTACCGGGGAGCTGTTTTTT.

The CDR3 nucleotides read TGTGCCAGCAGCGTTGACAGGGGGCTTACAGATACGCAGTATTTT. It encodes CASSVDRGLTDTQYF. The chain combines TRBV5-6 with TRBJ2-3, with 10 bases fitting TRBD1. The V segment lost 4 bases and the J segment 3 bases; nucleotides outside the gene matches: 5. The CDR3 runs 15 residues. Per germline, CDR1 SGHDT and CDR2 YYEEEE.

Turning to this clone: Different DNA sequences within this sample yield the same CDR3. The chain has TRBV14 and TRBJ1-4; no clear D. Germline CDR1 is SGHDN and CDR2 is FVKESK. The CDR3 consists of 14 residues. V shed 4 bases and J shed 5 bases, with 11 bases lying between them. CDR3 loop: CASSPGSLNEKLFF. As DNA, the CDR3 is TGTGCCAGCAGCCCCGGGTCTCTAAATGAAAAACTGTTTTTT. Filled out from reference TRBV14 and TRBJ1-4, the complete variable domain reads EAGVTQFPSHSVIEKGQTVTLRCDPISGHDNLYWYRRVMGKEIKFLLHFVKESKQDESGMPNNRFLAERTGGTYSTLKVQPAELEDSGVYFCASSPGSLNEKLFFGSGTQLSVL.